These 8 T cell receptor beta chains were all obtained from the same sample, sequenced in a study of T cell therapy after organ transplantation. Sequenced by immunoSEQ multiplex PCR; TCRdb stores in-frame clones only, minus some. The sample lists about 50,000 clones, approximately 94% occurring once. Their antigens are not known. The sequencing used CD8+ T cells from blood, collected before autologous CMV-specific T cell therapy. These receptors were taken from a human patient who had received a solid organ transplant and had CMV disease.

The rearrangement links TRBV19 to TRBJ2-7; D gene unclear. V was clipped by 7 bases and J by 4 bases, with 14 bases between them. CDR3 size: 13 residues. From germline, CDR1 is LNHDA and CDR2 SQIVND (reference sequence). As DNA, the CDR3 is TGTGCCAGTAACCCAGGAGAAGGTTACGAGCAGTACTTC. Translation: CASNPGEGYEQYF.

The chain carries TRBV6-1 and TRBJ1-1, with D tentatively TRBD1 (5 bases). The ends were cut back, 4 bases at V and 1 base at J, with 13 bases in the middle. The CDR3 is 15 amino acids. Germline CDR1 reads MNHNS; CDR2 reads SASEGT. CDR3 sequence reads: CASSARGLRNTEAFF. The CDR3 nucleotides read TGTGCCAGCAGTGCGAGGGGACTACGGAACACTGAAGCTTTCTTT.

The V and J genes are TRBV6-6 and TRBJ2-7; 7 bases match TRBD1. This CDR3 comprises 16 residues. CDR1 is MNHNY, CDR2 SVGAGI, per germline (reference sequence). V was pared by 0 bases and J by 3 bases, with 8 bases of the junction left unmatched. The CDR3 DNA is TGTGCCAGCAGTTACTCGAATCAGGGGGACAACTACGAGCAGTACTTC. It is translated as CASSYSNQGDNYEQYF.

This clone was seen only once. CDR3 in amino acids: CASSVVRLSNKRYGYTF. The CDR3 region has the DNA TGTGCCAGCAGCGTAGTAAGGTTATCAAATAAGCGGTATGGCTACACCTTC. The chain links TRBV9 to TRBJ1-2, with D uncertain. The CDR3 contains 17 residues. CDR1 and CDR2 from the germline V gene are SGDLS and YYNGEE. V was trimmed by 0 bases and J by 5 bases, leaving 20 bases between them.

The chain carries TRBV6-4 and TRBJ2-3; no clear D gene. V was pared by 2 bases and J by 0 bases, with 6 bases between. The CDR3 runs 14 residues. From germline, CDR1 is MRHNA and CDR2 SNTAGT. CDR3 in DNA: TGTGCCAGCAGTGACAAGGGCAGCACAGATACGCAGTATTTT. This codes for CASSDKGSTDTQYF.

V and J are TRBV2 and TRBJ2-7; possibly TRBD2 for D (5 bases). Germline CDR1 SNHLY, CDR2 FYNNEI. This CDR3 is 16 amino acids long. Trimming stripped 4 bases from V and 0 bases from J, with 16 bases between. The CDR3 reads CASSGGGYTSSYEQYF. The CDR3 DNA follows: TGTGCCAGCAGTGGAGGAGGCTACACTTCCTCCTACGAGCAGTACTTC.

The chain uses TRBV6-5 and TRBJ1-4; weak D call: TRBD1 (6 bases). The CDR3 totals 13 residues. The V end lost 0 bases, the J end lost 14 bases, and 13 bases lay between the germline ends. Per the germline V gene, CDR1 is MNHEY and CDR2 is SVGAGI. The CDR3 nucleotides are TGTGCCAGCAGTTACTCGAGCGGGGGGCGGCTGTTTTTT. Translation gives CASSYSSGGRLFF.

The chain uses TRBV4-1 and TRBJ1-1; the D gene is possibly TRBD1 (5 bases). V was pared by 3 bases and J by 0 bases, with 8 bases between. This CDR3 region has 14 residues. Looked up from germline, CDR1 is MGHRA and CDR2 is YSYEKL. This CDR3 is CASSHSGLNTEAFF. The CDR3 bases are TGCGCCAGCAGCCACTCAGGGTTGAACACTGAAGCTTTCTTT.